Shown below are 30 T cell receptor beta chains from a single sample sequenced in a study of blood T cell repertoires in COVID-19. Using immunoSEQ multiplex PCR, the repertoire was profiled, and TCRdb retains in-frame clones only, with some absent. The sample yields under 350,000 clones, roughly 90% seen once. Material: PBMCs or T cells enriched from blood (not recorded which). The receptors were gathered from a woman aged 40 to 55 who had recovered from COVID-19.

V is TRBV19 and J is TRBJ1-5, with 7 bases that match TRBD1. V dropped 3 bases and J dropped 0; count of bases not matched to a gene: 17. CDR3 length equals 20 residues. CDR1 LNHDA and CDR2 SQIVND come from the germline V gene (reference sequence). This CDR3 is CASSMRPRGPAGHSNQPQHF. The CDR3 DNA is TGTGCCAGTAGTATGCGCCCTAGGGGGCCCGCAGGACATAGCAATCAGCCCCAGCATTTT.

The chain couples TRBV7-6 to TRBJ1-2, with 10 nucleotides matching TRBD1. Germline CDR1 reads SGHVS; CDR2 reads FNYEAQ. This CDR3 comprises 15 residues. V lost 1 base, J lost 4 bases, and 3 bases stayed unmatched. The CDR3 protein is CASSLGDRGSYGYTF. The CDR3 nucleotides are TGTGCCAGCAGCTTAGGGGACAGGGGCTCCTATGGCTACACCTTC.

The chain carries TRBV14 and TRBJ1-2; 8 bases align to TRBD1. V was clipped by 1 base and J by 7 bases; unmatched bases: 5. The V gene's germline CDR1 is SGHDN and CDR2 FVKESK. The CDR3 runs to 14 residues. CDR3 residues: CASSQARTGTGYTF. For the CDR3, the DNA is TGTGCCAGCAGCCAAGCCCGGACAGGGACTGGCTACACCTTC.

In its sample, this clone was seen once. The chain links TRBV6-5 to TRBJ2-1, with a tentative D call TRBD2 (6 bases). The germline gives CDR1 MNHEY, CDR2 SVGAGI. The CDR3 totals 16 residues. Trimming cost V 4 bases and J 3 bases, with 16 bases left between them. The CDR3 nucleotides are TGTGCCAGCAGTTCCATCGGGGGTTCCCTCTACAATGAGCAGTTCTTC. It encodes CASSSIGGSLYNEQFF.

The chain is built from TRBV6-5 and TRBJ1-2, with a possible D match to TRBD1 (5 bases). The V gene lost 2 bases and the J gene lost 6 bases, with 13 bases spanning the gap. The CDR3 runs to 14 residues. CDR1 and CDR2 (germline): MNHEY, SVGAGI. The CDR3 is CASSYTSRGDGYTF. The CDR3 DNA follows: TGTGCCAGCAGTTACACGTCCCGGGGGGATGGCTACACCTTC.

The V call is TRBV19, the J call TRBJ1-5; perhaps TRBD1 as D (6 bases). Trimming left V 1 base short and J 0 bases short, with 13 bases between. The CDR3 has 17 amino acids. In germline, CDR1 is LNHDA, CDR2 SQIVND (reference sequence). The DNA of the CDR3 is TGTGCCAGTAGTATAGGAAGGGACACCCATAGCAATCAGCCCCAGCATTTT. Its protein is CASSIGRDTHSNQPQHF.

The chain uses TRBV6-5 and TRBJ2-1; 8 bases line up with TRBD1. CDR1 and CDR2 from the germline V gene are MNHEY and SVGAGI. V was pared by 6 bases and J by 3 bases, with 4 bases of the junction left unmatched. This CDR3 comprises 14 residues. The CDR3 nucleotides are TGTGCCAGCAGGGGACAGGTCCTCTACAATGAGCAGTTCTTC. This sequence encodes CASRGQVLYNEQFF.

This clone was seen a few times. The chain is built from TRBV19 and TRBJ1-2; 7 bases align to TRBD1. This CDR3 region has 13 residues. J was trimmed by 4 bases and V by 5 bases; bases with no gene match: 4. Germline values: CDR1 LNHDA, CDR2 SQIVND (reference sequence). Here the CDR3 DNA reads TGTGCCAGTAGTGTCCGGGACAGCTATGGCTACACCTTC. Encoded protein: CASSVRDSYGYTF.

This sequence joins TRBV15 and TRBJ2-5; possible D gene TRBD1, 6 bases. The germline gives CDR1 LNHNV, CDR2 YYDKDF (reference sequence). CDR3 length equals 15 residues. V lost 0 bases and J 0 bases, leaving 8 bases between the germline ends. CDR3 amino acids: CATSRDDRYQETQYF. Written as DNA, the CDR3 is TGTGCCACCAGCAGAGATGACAGGTACCAAGAGACCCAGTACTTC.

Here the CDR3 DNA reads TGTGCCAGCAGCGTGGGACAGGGGGCCACTAATGAAAAACTGTTTTTT. Encoded protein: CASSVGQGATNEKLFF. The chain joins TRBV9 to TRBJ1-4; 12 positions agree with TRBD1. The V segment lost 2 bases and the J segment 2 bases; nucleotides outside the gene matches: 1. Germline lookup yields CDR1 SGDLS and CDR2 YYNGEE. CDR3 length equals 16 residues.

The chain recombines TRBV7-8 with TRBJ2-1; 10 bases are a match to TRBD1. J was trimmed by 11 bases and V by 7 bases; bases with no gene match: 8. This CDR3 spans 13 amino acids. Germline V CDR1 and CDR2: SGHVS, FQNEAQ. CDR3 in amino acids: CASTLDRGGKQFF. The CDR3 coding sequence is TGTGCCAGCACACTGGACAGGGGGGGAAAGCAGTTCTTC.

The chain joins TRBV11-3 to TRBJ2-7; the D gene is possibly TRBD2 (7 bases). Trimming pared 1 base from V and 4 bases from J, leaving 11 bases between. The CDR3 has 14 amino acids. Germline assignment: CDR1 SGHNT and CDR2 YENEEA. CDR3 DNA sequence: TGTGCCAGCAGCTTAGGGGGGGGCGCGTACGAGCAGTACTTC. It encodes CASSLGGGAYEQYF.

The chain is built from TRBV20-1 and TRBJ2-1; 10 bases align to TRBD2. Germline V gives CDR1 DFQATT, CDR2 SNEGSKA (reference sequence). The J segment lost 8 bases and the V segment lost 3 bases, leaving 7 bases of the junction unmatched. CDR3 length: 14 amino acids. Here the CDR3 DNA reads TGCAGTGCTAGTACTAGCGGGGAGGTTGATGAGCAGTTCTTC. Translation gives CSASTSGEVDEQFF.

The rearrangement joins TRBV6-5 to TRBJ1-3; D is unresolved. The V and J ends lost 8 bases and 2 bases respectively, with 10 bases between them. Germline V gene sequence: CDR1 MNHEY, CDR2 SVGAGI. CDR3 length equals 13 residues. CDR3 nucleotides: TGTGCCAGCGGGGAGTTCGCTGGAAACACCATATATTTT. Protein product: CASGEFAGNTIYF.

V and J are TRBV24-1 and TRBJ1-2; 9 bases map to TRBD1. Germline trimming cut 4 bases from V and 4 bases from J; bases unmatched to any gene: 6. This CDR3 contains 15 residues. The germline V gene encodes CDR1 KGHDR and CDR2 SFDVKD. The CDR3 region is CATSDRDRVSYGYTF. The CDR3 DNA reads as TGTGCCACCAGTGACAGGGACAGGGTCAGCTATGGCTACACCTTC.

This chain joins TRBV2 and TRBJ1-2; no definite D call. Germline V gene lookup returns CDR1 SNHLY and CDR2 FYNNEI. This CDR3 comprises 13 residues. Trimming removed 6 bases at V and 8 bases at J, with 16 bases between. CDR3 coding DNA: TGTGCCAGCAGCCTCGTCCAGAGGAGCGGCTACACCTTC. Translation gives CASSLVQRSGYTF.

V is TRBV10-3 and J is TRBJ1-1; the D gene is possibly TRBD1 (6 bases). The CDR3 sequence is 12 residues long. With 10 bases removed from V and 4 bases from J, the gap between germline ends came to 13 bases. Looked up from germline, CDR1 is ENHRY and CDR2 is SYGVKD. This chain's CDR3 is CATSGVGTEAFF. The CDR3 nucleotides read TGTGCCACCTCAGGGGTGGGCACTGAAGCTTTCTTT.

This clone occurred once. This chain connects TRBV30 to TRBJ2-7, with TRBD2 identical over 8 bases. Germline V gene data show CDR1 as GTSNPN and CDR2 as SVGIG (reference sequence). This CDR3 is 15 amino acids long. V gave up 3 bases and J gave up 6 bases; unmatched junction bases: 13. CDR3 sequence: CAWRLPGLVEIEQYF. In DNA form, the CDR3 reads TGTGCCTGGAGGCTACCGGGACTAGTGGAGATCGAGCAGTACTTC. The full variable domain, with the rest looked up from reference TRBV30 and TRBJ2-7, is SQTIHQWPATLVQPVGSPLSLECTVEGTSNPNLYWYRQAAGRGLQLLFYSVGIGQISSEVPQNLSASRPQDRQFILSSKKLLLSDSGFYLCAWRLPGLVEIEQYFGPGTRLTVT.

The CDR3 spells CASSPGGRTSGSEETQYF. The CDR3 nucleotides read TGTGCCAGCAGCCCAGGGGGGCGGACTAGCGGGAGTGAAGAGACCCAGTACTTC. The V gene is TRBV11-3, the J gene TRBJ2-5; 13 positions agree with TRBD2. Germline V CDR1 and CDR2: SGHNT, YENEEA. Trimming at V came to 5 bases and at J to 3 bases, leaving 12 bases not matched to a gene. This CDR3 is 18 amino acids long.

The chain couples TRBV7-2 to TRBJ2-4, with 10 bases fitting TRBD2. The germline CDR1 and CDR2 sequences are SGHTA and FQGNSA. V was clipped by 1 base and J by 9 bases; unmatched bases: 6. The CDR3 loop spans 15 amino acids. The CDR3 loop is CASSLGGTSVSIQYF. CDR3 nucleotides: TGTGCCAGCAGCTTAGGGGGGACTAGCGTGAGCATTCAGTACTTC.

This clone showed up just once. This rearrangement joins TRBV9 to TRBJ1-2, with D possibly being TRBD1 (5 bases). The CDR3 contains 15 residues. Trimming cost V 4 bases and J 3 bases, with 16 bases left between them. CDR1 is SGDLS and CDR2 is YYNGEE in the germline V gene. CDR3 loop: CASSISGWGDYGYTF. In DNA form, the CDR3 reads TGTGCCAGCAGCATATCAGGGTGGGGGGACTATGGCTACACCTTC.

This rearrangement joins TRBV4-1 to TRBJ1-2; no reliable D call. Trimming took 0 bases from V and 7 from J, leaving 18 bases between them. Germline CDR1 reads MGHRA; CDR2 reads YSYEKL. The CDR3 runs 16 residues. The CDR3 DNA follows: TGCGCCAGCAGCCAAGAAGAAATGGACTCACCGGGTGGCTACACCTTC. As protein: CASSQEEMDSPGGYTF.

This chain uses TRBV15 with TRBJ1-1; the D is unclear. CDR1 LNHNV and CDR2 YYDKDF come from the germline V gene (reference sequence). This CDR3 region has 14 residues. Trimming pared 3 bases from V and 3 bases from J, leaving 11 bases between. The DNA of the CDR3 is TGTGCCACCAGCAGGGAGTCAACTTACACTGAAGCTTTCTTT. It codes for CATSRESTYTEAFF.

The chain recombines TRBV7-6 with TRBJ2-7; 9 nucleotides align to TRBD1. Unmatched junction bases numbered 12, after V lost 0 bases and J lost 6 bases. This CDR3 is built from 17 residues. Per germline, CDR1 SGHVS and CDR2 FNYEAQ. CDR3 bases: TGTGCCAGCAGCTTAGCGACCGACAGGGGGTACACGGTCGAGCAGTACTTC. As protein: CASSLATDRGYTVEQYF.

This chain connects TRBV4-1 to TRBJ1-2, with a possible D match to TRBD1 (6 bases). V dropped 3 bases and J dropped 8 bases, with 7 bases sitting between them. The CDR3 is 11 amino acids. Germline-derived CDR1 and CDR2 are MGHRA and YSYEKL. The CDR3 spells CASSHGTGYTF. In DNA form, the CDR3 reads TGCGCCAGCAGCCACGGGACAGGCTACACCTTC.

The J gene is TRBJ2-2, the V gene TRBV12-5; D is perhaps TRBD1 (5 bases). CDR3 length: 16 amino acids. V was cut by 2 bases and J by 2 bases, with 12 bases left in between. The V gene's germline CDR1 is LGHNT and CDR2 FRNRAP. CDR3 sequence (DNA): TGTGCTAGTGGTTTGAGGCAGGGCTTTAACACCGGGGAGCTGTTTTTT. Encoded protein: CASGLRQGFNTGELFF. Full variable domain (rest looked up from reference TRBV12-5 and TRBJ2-2): DARVTQTPRHKVTEMGQEVTMRCQPILGHNTVFWYRQTMMQGLELLAYFRNRAPLDDSGMPKDRFSAEMPDATLATLKIQPSEPRDSAVYFCASGLRQGFNTGELFFGEGSRLTVL.

The V and J genes are TRBV2 and TRBJ1-2; no reliable D call. V shed 7 bases and J shed 8 bases, with 14 bases lying between them. Per the germline V gene, CDR1 is SNHLY and CDR2 is FYNNEI. This CDR3 region has 12 residues. CDR3 coding DNA: TGTGCCAGCAAGAGAAGTCTTCTCGGCTACACCTTC. It yields the protein CASKRSLLGYTF.

This clone was counted only a few times. V and J are TRBV24-1 and TRBJ1-1, with 8 bases lining up with TRBD1. The V gene end was trimmed by 10 bases and the J gene end by 10 bases; junction bases not matched to a gene: 13. The CDR3 consists of 13 residues. Germline CDR1 and CDR2: KGHDR and SFDVKD. The CDR3 loop is CATPRTGRFRAFF. DNA of the CDR3: TGTGCCACACCTCGGACAGGGAGGTTTCGAGCTTTCTTT.

V is TRBV6-5 and J is TRBJ1-6; the D is unclear. Germline V gene lookup returns CDR1 MNHEY and CDR2 SVGAGI. The CDR3 is made up of 16 amino acids. The germline V and J ends were trimmed by 0 bases and 5 bases, with 11 bases remaining between them. CDR3 in amino acids: CASSYSGGWNNSPLHF. The DNA of the CDR3 is TGTGCCAGCAGTTACTCCGGAGGATGGAATAATTCACCCCTCCACTTT.

The chain combines TRBV7-9 with TRBJ1-2; possibly TRBD1 for D (6 bases). Trimming removed 4 bases from V and 4 bases from J, with 16 bases in between. Looked up from germline, CDR1 is SEHNR and CDR2 is FQNEAQ (reference sequence). The CDR3 is 15 amino acids. CDR3 nucleotides: TGTGCCAGCAGCTCGACAAAACAGGGAAGCTATGGCTACACCTTC. Amino acids: CASSSTKQGSYGYTF. The full variable domain, its missing parts supplied by reference TRBV7-9 and TRBJ1-2, is DTGVSQNPRHKITKRGQNVTFRCDPISEHNRLYWYRQTLGQGPEFLTYFQNEAQLEKSRLLSDRFSAERPKGSFSTLEIQRTEQGDSAMYLCASSSTKQGSYGYTFGSGTRLTVV.